This is a list of T cell receptor beta chains from one sample in a study of blood T cell repertoires in COVID-19. Only in-frame clones appear in the TCRdb table, and some are missing; sequencing was by immunoSEQ multiplex PCR. The profile shows roughly 170,000 clones, approximately 81% of them singletons. The sequencing input was PBMCs or T cells enriched from blood (not recorded which). These receptors all come from a woman between 40 and 55 years old with acute COVID-19. Each CDR3 is given with its conserved first and last residue. A D gene is named only where the DNA matches it firmly. Not all rows give a size; the values are once, few, many and, for expanded clones, a class.

j_call d_call clone_size v_call cdr3_nt cdr3_aa
TRBJ2-1 TRBD2 - TRBV9 TGTGCCAGCAGCCCCCTTGGTCTAGCGGGGAACAATGAGCAGTTCTTC CASSPLGLAGNNEQFF
TRBJ2-7 - few TRBV2 TGTGCCAGCAGTGAGGTATCTAGCGTTTACGAGCAGTACTTC CASSEVSSVYEQYF
TRBJ2-7 TRBD1 - TRBV5-1 TGCGCCAGCAAAAGAGGGACAGGATCCTACGAGCAGTACTTC CASKRGTGSYEQYF
TRBJ1-2 - few TRBV14 TGTGCCAGCAGCCAAGAGGCAGGGAATGGCTACACCTTC CASSQEAGNGYTF
TRBJ1-2 - - TRBV5-8 TGTGCCAGCAGCCCGGTGCCGATCTATGGCTACACCTTC CASSPVPIYGYTF
TRBJ2-3 - - TRBV6-5 TGTGCCAGCGAAGTCCCCGGGACAGATACGCAGTATTTT CASEVPGTDTQYF
TRBJ1-4 - few TRBV5-8 TGTGCCAGCAGCTTGACAGGGCCTGAAAAACTGTTTTTT CASSLTGPEKLFF
TRBJ2-7 TRBD1 - TRBV19 TGTGCCAGTAGTATGGACAGGGGAGTATACGAGCAGTACTTC CASSMDRGVYEQYF
TRBJ2-1 - - TRBV7-2 TGTGCCAGCAGTCCCGGGGGCTACAATGAGCAGTTCTTC CASSPGGYNEQFF
TRBJ1-6 TRBD1 - TRBV9 TGTGCCAGCAGCGGTAGCCGGGACAGGGTGCGTTCACCCCTCCACTTT CASSGSRDRVRSPLHF
TRBJ1-1 - - TRBV12-5 TGTGCTAGTGGTATCAGAAGTAACACTGAAGCTTTCTTT CASGIRSNTEAFF
TRBJ2-5 - - TRBV5-8 TGTGCCAGCAGCCCAGTCCCATTGGGGGCGACCCAGTACTTC CASSPVPLGATQYF
TRBJ2-1 TRBD2 - TRBV3-1/TRBV3-2 TGTGCCAGCAGCCTGACTAGCGGGACCTACAATGAGCAGTTCTTC CASSLTSGTYNEQFF
TRBJ2-6 - - TRBV4-2 TGTGCCAGCAGCCAAGATGAGGGAACTGGGGCCAACGTCCTGACTTTC CASSQDEGTGANVLTF
TRBJ2-2 TRBD1 - TRBV11-2 TGTGCCAGCAGCCGTGACAGGGTCGGGGAGCTGTTTTTT CASSRDRVGELFF
TRBJ2-1 - - TRBV10-1 TGCGCCAGCAGGACTATGAGGGGGAACTTCTTTAATGAGCAGTTCTTC CASRTMRGNFFNEQFF
TRBJ2-1 - - TRBV27 TGTGCCAGCAGTTCCCCATACAATGAGCAGTTCTTC CASSSPYNEQFF
TRBJ1-1 - - TRBV30 TGTGCCTGGGAGGGGGGGGTGAACACTGAAGCTTTCTTT CAWEGGVNTEAFF
TRBJ2-1 - - TRBV5-1 TGCGCCAGCAGCTTGGGTGGGGACATCTACAATGAGCAGTTCTTC CASSLGGDIYNEQFF
TRBJ2-5 - - TRBV30 TGTGCCTGGAGTATTCAGGGTGGAGAGACCCAGTACTTC CAWSIQGGETQYF
TRBJ2-3 TRBD2 - TRBV25-1 TGTGCCAGCAGTGAAGCGGGAGAAGCGGATACGCAGTATTTT CASSEAGEADTQYF
TRBJ2-5 TRBD2 once TRBV2 TGTGCCAGCAGTCGTGGACTAGCGGGAGAAAAAGAGACCCAGTACTTC CASSRGLAGEKETQYF
TRBJ1-2 TRBD1 - TRBV10-3 TGTGCCATCAGTGGGGACAGTGCTAACTATGGCTACACCTTC CAISGDSANYGYTF
TRBJ2-2 TRBD2 - TRBV5-4 TGTGCCAGCAGCTTAGGACTAGCGGGAGGAGTCGGGGAGCTGTTTTTT CASSLGLAGGVGELFF
TRBJ2-3 - - TRBV10-2 TGCGCCAGCAGACAGACCACAGATACGCAGTATTTT CASRQTTDTQYF